This TCR beta chain was found in a study of identifying expanded T cells in peripheral blood. This clone was picked up one time. Its target is unknown. CDR1 is SGHVS and CDR2 is FNYEAQ in the germline V gene. The CDR3 contains 14 residues. V was clipped by 0 bases and J by 2 bases, with 8 bases between them. The method was immunoSEQ multiplex PCR; TCRdb's version includes in-frame clones alone and lacks a portion of them. The table shows around 94,000 clones, with around 88% occurring only once. Study results and limitations: Clone count variance between roughly 2-week samples rose with total template count. Technical replicates showed around 1.2 changed clones; approximately 2 weeks 15 to 20; four weeks 19.

No infections or other immune events were documented during collection. The rearrangement joins TRBV7-6 to TRBJ2-7, with D perhaps TRBD1 (5 bases). The TCR comes from a person between 18 and 75 years old in good health. What was sequenced was blood. The CDR3 loop reads CASSLASGTYEQYF. In DNA form, the CDR3 reads TGTGCCAGCAGCTTAGCGTCAGGGACCTACGAGCAGTACTTC.